A selection of T cell receptor beta chains follows, all from one sample in a study of blood T cell repertoires in COVID-19. Clones were read by immunoSEQ multiplex PCR, and TCRdb kept only the in-frame ones, dropping some. The repertoire has under 95,000 clones, over 65% of them found once; the top ten carry about 10%. Sequenced sample: peripheral blood. These receptors originate from a human donor in a cohort sampled during active COVID-19. Both conserved end residues are part of each CDR3. A D gene is named only where the DNA matches it firmly. Size is stated for part of the rows, as once, few or many counts, or as a class when the clone is expanded.

clone_size	v_call	d_call	j_call	cdr3_length	cdr3_nt	cdr3_aa
.	TRBV28	TRBD1	TRBJ1-2	18	TGTGCCAGCAGTCCCACAGCCATCAAACCGGGACAGAGCTATGGCTACACCTTC	CASSPTAIKPGQSYGYTF
.	TRBV28	TRBD2	TRBJ2-3	17	TGTGCCAGCAGTTTAAGGTTCGGGACTAGCGAGAGAGATACGCAGTATTTT	CASSLRFGTSERDTQYF
.	TRBV5-1	TRBD2	TRBJ2-1	18	TGCGCCAGCAGCCTACTGCCTGTGACTAGCGGGAGCCTCAATGAGCAGTTCTTC	CASSLLPVTSGSLNEQFF
.	TRBV4-3	.	TRBJ2-1	14	TGCGCCAGCAGCCAAGATTTAAGGGGCAATGAGCAGTTCTTC	CASSQDLRGNEQFF
.	TRBV5-1	TRBD2	TRBJ2-4	16	TGCGCCAGCAGCCTTAGCGGGAGGGCCGTGGGAAACATTCAGTACTTC	CASSLSGRAVGNIQYF
.	TRBV9	TRBD1	TRBJ2-3	14	TGTGCCAGCAGCGCGGGACAGACGACAGATACGCAGTATTTT	CASSAGQTTDTQYF
few	TRBV5-1	TRBD1	TRBJ1-1	16	TGCGCCAGCATGGGGGAACCGGGACAGCCGAACACTGAAGCTTTCTTT	CASMGEPGQPNTEAFF
.	TRBV28	TRBD1	TRBJ2-7	15	TGTGCCAGCAGTTTAGGTCAGGGGGTGATTTACGAGCAGTACTTC	CASSLGQGVIYEQYF
few	TRBV6-6	.	TRBJ1-1	14	TGTGCCAGCAGTTACGACAGGTTCGGGACTGAAGCTTTCTTT	CASSYDRFGTEAFF
.	TRBV3-1/TRBV3-2	.	TRBJ1-2	12	TGTGCCAGCAGCCAAGAACCCAGAAGCTACACCTTC	CASSQEPRSYTF
.	TRBV11-3	TRBD1	TRBJ2-7	13	TGTGCCAGCAGCTACGGACAGGGAGACGAGCAGTACTTC	CASSYGQGDEQYF
.	TRBV19	.	TRBJ1-5	17	TGTGCCAGTAGTATTGGTTCTTCGGGGGTGTTGAATCAGCCCCAGCATTTT	CASSIGSSGVLNQPQHF
few	TRBV6-6	TRBD1	TRBJ1-5	18	TGTGCCAGCAGTCAATACACCTCTGGACAGGGCATGGGTCAGCCCCAGCATTTT	CASSQYTSGQGMGQPQHF
.	TRBV7-8	TRBD1	TRBJ1-6	13	TGTGCCAGCAGCTCAAGGACAGGTTCACCCCTCCACTTT	CASSSRTGSPLHF
.	TRBV15	.	TRBJ1-5	16	TGTGCCACCAGCAGAGATCTAAGTGTTGGCAATCAGCCCCAGCATTTT	CATSRDLSVGNQPQHF
.	TRBV19	.	TRBJ1-2	13	TGTGCCAGTAGTCCTTTCCCAGGTAGTGGCTACACCTTC	CASSPFPGSGYTF
.	TRBV30	TRBD1	TRBJ1-5	14	TGTGCCTGGAGTAAGGGACAGCACAATCAGCCCCAGCATTTT	CAWSKGQHNQPQHF
.	TRBV5-1	.	TRBJ2-2	15	TGCGCCAGCACACCGACTCCTAACCCGACCGGGGAGCTGTTTTTT	CASTPTPNPTGELFF
.	TRBV6-5	TRBD1	TRBJ1-6	16	TGTGCCAGCAGTTACTCCACAGGGGCGGATAATTCACCCCTCCACTTT	CASSYSTGADNSPLHF
.	TRBV6-1	.	TRBJ1-2	15	TGTGCCAGCAGTGAAGCTGAGGGAAGATTGTATGGCTACACCTTC	CASSEAEGRLYGYTF
.	TRBV2	TRBD2	TRBJ2-3	19	TGTGCCAGCAGTGAACCTAGCGGGGGAACCCAAGACTACACAGATACGCAGTATTTT	CASSEPSGGTQDYTDTQYF
.	TRBV28	.	TRBJ1-3	12	TGTGCCAGCAGTTTGTTCAGCGTCGCCGTGGATTTT	CASSLFSVAVDF
.	TRBV28	.	TRBJ2-1	13	TGTGCCAGCAGCAAGGACAGCTACAATGAGCAGTTCTTC	CASSKDSYNEQFF
.	TRBV5-4	.	TRBJ2-1	16	TGTGCCAGCAGCTTATCAGGCGGGACCTCCTACAATGAGCAGTTCTTC	CASSLSGGTSYNEQFF
few	TRBV15	.	TRBJ2-5	14	TGTGCCACCAGCAGGAATTTGCAGGGGAAGACCCAGTACTTC	CATSRNLQGKTQYF
.	TRBV5-1	TRBD1	TRBJ2-7	15	TGCGCCAGCAGCTTGGTAGCAGGGGGCCTGTACGAGCAGTACTTC	CASSLVAGGLYEQYF
once	TRBV19	TRBD1	TRBJ1-1	16	TGTGCCAGTAGTATGGGGACAGGGAGGGGGCACACTGAAGCTTTCTTT	CASSMGTGRGHTEAFF
.	TRBV18	.	TRBJ1-4	12	TGTGCCAGCTCACCACCTAGTGAAAAACTGTTTTTT	CASSPPSEKLFF
.	TRBV28	TRBD2	TRBJ2-1	18	TGTGCCAGCAGTTCTCGCTCCGGACTAGCGGAGACCTACAATGAGCAGTTCTTC	CASSSRSGLAETYNEQFF